This T cell receptor beta chain was profiled in a study of early T cells in non-severe SARS-CoV-2 infection. Study overall: Sequencing of bulk RNA from unsorted whole blood was done, without chain pairing.

The protocol attached unique molecular identifiers to individual cDNA molecules. TCRdb re-derived calls from the 5' RACE reads in MiXCR, one entry per CDR3 protein. The repertoire holds under 140,000 distinct CDR3 sequences, 10% to 15% seen once, with 3.5% to 4% in the top ten. V gave up 5 bases and J gave up 2 bases, with 15 bases separating them. From germline, CDR1 is MNHEY and CDR2 SVGAGI. The length of the CDR3 is 15 residues. A few counts support this clonotype. The clonotype originates from an adult who was a healthcare worker with PCR-confirmed SARS-CoV-2 infection or an uninfected control (not recorded which). This rearrangement joins TRBV6-5 to TRBJ2-5, with D possibly being TRBD1 (6 bases). Sequencing used whole blood, obtained at baseline. The CDR3 protein is CASSLNQGIQETQYF. The CDR3 DNA reads TGTGCCAGCAGTCTTAACCAGGGGATACAAGAGACCCAGTACTTC.